The 14 T cell receptor beta chains listed next were all sequenced from one sample in a study of shared clonotypes between healthy human individuals. The protocol was immunoSEQ multiplex PCR, while the TCRdb copy is restricted to in-frame clones and leaves out a portion. Of approximately 940,000 clones listed, 60% to 85% are singletons. The sample consisted of memory CD4+ T cells sorted from blood. This sample's subset: CD45RA-negative fraction. The receptors shown here come from a man between 18 and 29 years old in good health.

The rearrangement joins TRBV5-6 to TRBJ2-5; 7 nucleotides match TRBD1. Germline CDR1 SGHDT, CDR2 YYEEEE. This CDR3 has 15 residues. Trimming removed 0 bases from V and 5 bases from J; junction bases left unmatched: 7. CDR3 bases: TGTGCCAGCAGCTTGGTAGGCAGGGGGAGTGAGACCCAGTACTTC. Translating it yields CASSLVGRGSETQYF.

The chain links TRBV12-5 to TRBJ1-5, with D possibly TRBD1 on 6 matching bases. CDR3 length: 14 amino acids. Germline CDR1 reads LGHNT; CDR2 reads FRNRAP. The V end was cut by 5 bases, the J end by 0 bases, with 8 bases between. CDR3 sequence (DNA): TGTGCTAGTGGTGGACAGTATAGCAATCAGCCCCAGCATTTT. It yields the protein CASGGQYSNQPQHF.

The sample holds a few counts of this clone. This rearrangement joins TRBV27 to TRBJ1-3, with TRBD1 matching over 9 bases. The germline CDR1 and CDR2 sequences are MNHEY and SMNVEV (reference sequence). V dropped 5 bases and J dropped 6; count of bases not matched to a gene: 2. The CDR3 sequence is 13 residues long. The CDR3 is CASSRQGENTIYF. The CDR3 nucleotides read TGTGCCAGCAGTAGACAGGGGGAAAACACCATATATTTT.

This sequence joins TRBV29-1 and TRBJ1-3; D is ambiguous. V dropped 5 bases and J dropped 2 bases, with 7 bases sitting between them. The CDR3 consists of 12 residues. Germline V gives CDR1 SQVTM, CDR2 ANQGSEA. CDR3 protein: CSVSTAGNTIYF. DNA of the CDR3: TGCAGCGTTTCGACGGCTGGAAACACCATATATTTT.

The chain recombines TRBV10-3 with TRBJ1-3; the D gene is possibly TRBD1 (6 bases). The V end lost 7 bases, the J end lost 1 base, and 14 bases lay between the germline ends. Germline V lookup: CDR1 ENHRY, CDR2 SYGVKD. The CDR3 runs 15 residues. CDR3 bases: TGTGCCATCAAGGTACAGGGCGGGTCTGGAAACACCATATATTTT. As protein: CAIKVQGGSGNTIYF.

A word on this clone: Within the sample, other DNA sequences also encode this same CDR3. J is TRBJ2-3 and V is TRBV7-2; the match to TRBD2 covers 13 bases. Germline V gene data show CDR1 as SGHTA and CDR2 as FQGNSA. This CDR3 is 15 amino acids long. Unmatched junction bases numbered 1, after V lost 4 bases and J lost 3 bases. This CDR3 is CASSWGLAGTDTQYF. The DNA for the CDR3 is TGTGCCAGCAGCTGGGGACTAGCGGGAACAGATACGCAGTATTTT.

The J gene is TRBJ2-7, the V gene TRBV5-1, with D perhaps given as TRBD1 or TRBD2 (5 bases each). V lost 2 bases and J lost 4, with 16 bases in between. The CDR3 consists of 15 residues. CDR1 is SGHRS, CDR2 YFSETQ, per germline. In DNA, the CDR3 is TGCGCCAGCAGCTTCACCGGGGACCCCAGATACGAGCAGTACTTC. Translating gives CASSFTGDPRYEQYF.

The rearrangement links TRBV10-2 to TRBJ2-5; D gene unclear. The CDR3 has 14 amino acids. Germline V gene data show CDR1 as WSHSY and CDR2 as SAAADI. Trimming pared 1 base from V and 0 bases from J, leaving 6 bases between. The CDR3 loop is CASSEWQNQETQYF. CDR3 bases: TGCGCCAGCAGTGAGTGGCAAAACCAAGAGACCCAGTACTTC.

The rearrangement links TRBV6-5 to TRBJ1-2, with D uncertain. V lost 6 bases to trimming and J lost 9 bases, with 17 bases between them. Germline lookup yields CDR1 MNHEY and CDR2 SVGAGI. The CDR3 length is 13 residues. CDR3 coding DNA: TGTGCCAGCAGAACCGGGCTCGAATATAGCTACACCTTC. It specifies CASRTGLEYSYTF.

Comments on this clone: Other DNA sequences within the sample encode an identical CDR3. The genes are TRBV6-5 and TRBJ1-1, with TRBD1 matching over 7 bases. V shed 8 bases and J 1 base; nucleotides not matched to a gene: 4. CDR1 and CDR2 from the germline V gene are MNHEY and SVGAGI. The CDR3 runs 13 residues. The CDR3 region is CASSRGKNTEAFF. The CDR3 DNA reads as TGTGCCAGCTCCAGGGGGAAGAACACTGAAGCTTTCTTT.

This clone was counted only a few times. This chain uses TRBV10-1 with TRBJ2-7; TRBD2 agrees at 9 bases. Trimming removed 6 bases from V and 6 bases from J; junction bases left unmatched: 6. The CDR3 loop spans 13 amino acids. CDR1 and CDR2 (germline): WNHNN, SYGVQD (reference sequence). The DNA for the CDR3 is TGCGCCAGCAGCACACTGCGGGAGGGCGAGCAGTACTTC. It is translated as CASSTLREGEQYF.

Comment on this clone: Given a far larger clone just one base away, this is likely a sequencing read error. This specimen includes other DNA sequences encoding the same CDR3. The V gene is TRBV5-5, the J gene TRBJ1-1; D not resolved. Germline V gene lookup returns CDR1 SGHKS and CDR2 YYEKEE (reference sequence). Trimming stripped 7 bases from V and 2 bases from J, with 9 bases between. This CDR3 is 12 amino acids long. The CDR3 reads CASRTANTEAFF. DNA of the CDR3: TGTGCCAGCCGGACGGCCAACACTGAAGCTTTCTTT.

This clone was counted once. The genes are TRBV18 and TRBJ2-7; a possible D gene is TRBD1 (6 bases). Deletions cut 2 bases from V and 2 bases from J, with 10 bases between. The CDR3 length is 14 residues. Germline V CDR1 and CDR2: KGHSH, LQKENI. For the CDR3, the DNA is TGTGCCAGCTCACCAGACAGGAGGCCCTACGAGCAGTACTTC. Amino acids: CASSPDRRPYEQYF. Variable domain in full (rest from reference TRBV18 and TRBJ2-7): NAGVMQNPRHLVRRRGQEARLRCSPMKGHSHVYWYRQLPEEGLKFMVYLQKENIIDESGMPKERFSAEFPKEGPSILRIQQVVRGDSAAYFCASSPDRRPYEQYFGPGTRLTVT.

As regards this clone: As the CDR3 is not closed by the conserved phenylalanine or tryptophan, this likely results from a read error. This chain links TRBV9 with TRBJ2-7; 8 bases map to TRBD2. The V gene end was trimmed by 2 bases and the J gene end by 2 bases; junction bases not matched to a gene: 6. CDR1 is SGDLS and CDR2 is YYNGEE in the germline V gene. The CDR3 is 15 residues long. Here the CDR3 DNA reads TGTGCCAGCAGCGTTGCGGGAGGTCTAACCTACGAGCAGTACCTC. It translates to CASSVAGGLTYEQYL.